This TCR beta chain was captured by sequencing in a study of Ad26.COV2.S vaccination and SARS-CoV-2 variants. The treatment: about 20 received Ad26.COV2.S at low or high dose, single or two shots; five or six received placebo; per-sample allocation not given. Sampling occurred on day 63 after the first vaccine or placebo injection. The CDR3 spans 14 residues. V was shortened by 2 bases and J by 1 base, with 7 bases between the two germline ends. Per germline, CDR1 SGHTS and CDR2 YDEGEE. The repertoire was sequenced with immunoSEQ multiplex PCR; TCRdb's copy has only in-frame clones and lacks some. The repertoire consists of roughly 320,000 clones, with roughly 80% occurring once and the leading ten covering about 2.1%.

The chain is built from TRBV5-8 and TRBJ1-5; D may be TRBD1 (5 bases). Sample: peripheral blood, taken in a trial of Ad26.COV2.S vaccine versus placebo. The TCR originated in a person aged 18-65 years who received the Ad26.COV2.S COVID-19 vaccine or a placebo. DNA of the CDR3: TGTGCCAGCAGCTTCGGGGGGAGCAATCAGCCCCAGCATTTT. It specifies CASSFGGSNQPQHF. Looking up the rest from reference TRBV5-8 and TRBJ1-5 gives the full variable domain: EAGVTQSPTHLIKTRGQQATLRCSPISGHTSVYWYQQALGLGLQFLLWYDEGEERNRGNFPPRFSGRQFPNYSSELNVNALELEDSALYLCASSFGGSNQPQHFGDGTRLSIL.